This T cell receptor (beta chain) was sequenced during a study of CD8 T cells in ankylosing spondylitis. Trimming took 6 bases from V and 0 from J, leaving 8 bases between them. The CDR3 sequence is 13 residues long. Germline CDR1 reads ENHRY; CDR2 reads SYGVKD. This clonotype occurred a few times. TCRdb used MiXCR to reprocess the 5' RACE reads, holding one entry per CDR3 protein. Here the sample spans around 340,000 distinct CDR3 sequences, about 20% being singletons. What was sequenced was blood, either unsorted or a sorted T cell fraction (not recorded which). The V gene is TRBV10-3, the J gene TRBJ1-1, with no clear D. The source is a male donor with ankylosing spondylitis or in good health (not recorded which). The CDR3: CAISDDLNTEAFF. In nucleotides, the CDR3 is TGTGCCATCAGCGACGACCTGAACACTGAAGCTTTCTTT.